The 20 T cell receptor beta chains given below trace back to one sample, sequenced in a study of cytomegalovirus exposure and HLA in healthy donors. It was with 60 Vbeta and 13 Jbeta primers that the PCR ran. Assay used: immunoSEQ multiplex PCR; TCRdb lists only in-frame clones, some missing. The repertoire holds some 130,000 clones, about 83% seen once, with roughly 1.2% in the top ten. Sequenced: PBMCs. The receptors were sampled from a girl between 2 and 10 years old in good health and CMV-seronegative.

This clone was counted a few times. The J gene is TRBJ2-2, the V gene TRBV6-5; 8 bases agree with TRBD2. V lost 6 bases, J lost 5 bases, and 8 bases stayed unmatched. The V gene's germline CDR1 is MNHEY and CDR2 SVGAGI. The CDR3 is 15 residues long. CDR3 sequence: CASSPGTRVTGELFF. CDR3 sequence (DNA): TGTGCCAGCAGCCCCGGGACTAGGGTAACCGGGGAGCTGTTTTTT.

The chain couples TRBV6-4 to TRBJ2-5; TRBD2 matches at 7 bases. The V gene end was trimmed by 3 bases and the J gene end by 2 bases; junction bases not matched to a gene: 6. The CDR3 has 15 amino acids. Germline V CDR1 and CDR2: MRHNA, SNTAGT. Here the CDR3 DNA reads TGTGCCAGCAGTGAGAGGGCTAGCGGTCAAGAGACCCAGTACTTC. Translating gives CASSERASGQETQYF.

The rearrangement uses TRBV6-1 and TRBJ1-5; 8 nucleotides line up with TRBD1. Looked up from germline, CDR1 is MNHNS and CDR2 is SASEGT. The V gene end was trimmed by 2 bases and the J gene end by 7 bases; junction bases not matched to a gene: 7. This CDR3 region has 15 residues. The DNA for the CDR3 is TGTGCCAGCAGTGAACCGGACAGGGCACGACAGCCCCAGCATTTT. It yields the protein CASSEPDRARQPQHF.

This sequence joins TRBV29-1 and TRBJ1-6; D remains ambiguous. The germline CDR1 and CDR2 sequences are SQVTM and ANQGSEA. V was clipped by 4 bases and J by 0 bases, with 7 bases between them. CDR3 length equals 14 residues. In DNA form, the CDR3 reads TGCAGCGTTGGGGAGAGCTCCTATAATTCACCCCTCCACTTT. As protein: CSVGESSYNSPLHF.

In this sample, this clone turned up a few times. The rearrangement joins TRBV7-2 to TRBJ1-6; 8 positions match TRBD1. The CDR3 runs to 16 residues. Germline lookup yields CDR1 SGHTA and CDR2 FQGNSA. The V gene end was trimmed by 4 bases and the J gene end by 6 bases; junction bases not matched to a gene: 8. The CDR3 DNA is TGTGCCAGCAGCTGGTCAGGGGGCGCCTCTAATTCACCCCTCCACTTT. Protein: CASSWSGGASNSPLHF. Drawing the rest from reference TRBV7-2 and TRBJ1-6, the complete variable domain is GAGVSQSPSNKVTEKGKDVELRCDPISGHTALYWYRQSLGQGLEFLIYFQGNSAPDKSGLPSDRFSAERTGGSVSTLTIQRTQQEDSAVYLCASSWSGGASNSPLHFGNGTRLTVT.

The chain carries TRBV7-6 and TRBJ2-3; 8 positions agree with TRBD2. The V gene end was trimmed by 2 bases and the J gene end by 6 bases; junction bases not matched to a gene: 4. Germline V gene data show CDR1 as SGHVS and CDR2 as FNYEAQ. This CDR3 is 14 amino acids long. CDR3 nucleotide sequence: TGTGCCAGCAGCTTATCGGGGGGGGTGGATACGCAGTATTTT. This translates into CASSLSGGVDTQYF. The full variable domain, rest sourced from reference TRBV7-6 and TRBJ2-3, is GAGVSQSPRYKVTKRGQDVALRCDPISGHVSLYWYRQALGQGPEFLTYFNYEAQQDKSGLPNDRFSAERPEGSISTLTIQRTEQRDSAMYRCASSLSGGVDTQYFGPGTRLTVL.

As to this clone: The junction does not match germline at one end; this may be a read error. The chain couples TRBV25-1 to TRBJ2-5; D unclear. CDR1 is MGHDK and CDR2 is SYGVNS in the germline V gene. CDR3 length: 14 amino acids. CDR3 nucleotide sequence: TGTGCCGGCAGTGAAAGATACGGCCAAGAGACCCAGTACTTC. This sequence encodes CAGSERYGQETQYF. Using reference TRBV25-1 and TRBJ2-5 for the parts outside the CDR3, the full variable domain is EADIYQTPRYLVIGTGKKITLECSQTMGHDKMYWYQQDPGMELHLIHYSYGVNSTEKGDLSSESTVSRIRTEHFPLTLESARPSHTSQYLCAGSERYGQETQYFGPGTRLLVL.

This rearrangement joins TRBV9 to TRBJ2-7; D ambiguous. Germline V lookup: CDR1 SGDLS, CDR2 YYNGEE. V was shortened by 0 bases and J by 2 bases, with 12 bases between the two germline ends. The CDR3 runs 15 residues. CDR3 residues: CASSVAATFTYEQYF. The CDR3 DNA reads TGTGCCAGCAGCGTAGCCGCCACTTTCACCTACGAGCAGTACTTC.

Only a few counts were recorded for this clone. In DNA, the CDR3 is TGTGCCAGCAGCTTGACACAGGGGGGGAACACTGAAGCTTTCTTT. Protein sequence: CASSLTQGGNTEAFF. V gene TRBV6-6 combines with J gene TRBJ1-1; 8 nucleotides align to TRBD1. CDR3 length: 15 amino acids. From germline, CDR1 is MNHNY and CDR2 SVGAGI (reference sequence). The trim removed 6 bases at V and 1 base at J, leaving 7 bases unmatched.

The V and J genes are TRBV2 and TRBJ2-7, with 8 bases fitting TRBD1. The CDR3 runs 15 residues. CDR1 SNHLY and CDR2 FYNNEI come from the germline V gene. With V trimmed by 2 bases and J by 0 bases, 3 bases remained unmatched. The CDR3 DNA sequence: TGTGCCAGCAGTGAATGGACAGGGAGCTCCTACGAGCAGTACTTC. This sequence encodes CASSEWTGSSYEQYF.

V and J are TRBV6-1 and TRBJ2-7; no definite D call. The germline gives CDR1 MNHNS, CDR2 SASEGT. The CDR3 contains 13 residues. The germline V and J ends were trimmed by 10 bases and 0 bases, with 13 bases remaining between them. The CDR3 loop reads CAMGPGISYEQYF. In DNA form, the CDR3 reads TGTGCCATGGGCCCCGGAATCTCCTACGAGCAGTACTTC.

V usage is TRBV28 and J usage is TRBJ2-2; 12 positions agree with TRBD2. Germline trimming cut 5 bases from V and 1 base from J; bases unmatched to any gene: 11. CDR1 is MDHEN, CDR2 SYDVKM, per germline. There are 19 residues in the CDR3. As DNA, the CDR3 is TGTGCCAGCAGTCCCCGTCGGACTAGCGGGATGGTGAACACCGGGGAGCTGTTTTTT. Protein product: CASSPRRTSGMVNTGELFF.

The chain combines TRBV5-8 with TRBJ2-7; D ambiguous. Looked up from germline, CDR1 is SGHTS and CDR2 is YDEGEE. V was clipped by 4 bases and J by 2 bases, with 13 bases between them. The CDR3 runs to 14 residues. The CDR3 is CASSLWSRTYEQYF. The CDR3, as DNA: TGTGCCAGCAGCCTATGGTCCAGGACCTACGAGCAGTACTTC.

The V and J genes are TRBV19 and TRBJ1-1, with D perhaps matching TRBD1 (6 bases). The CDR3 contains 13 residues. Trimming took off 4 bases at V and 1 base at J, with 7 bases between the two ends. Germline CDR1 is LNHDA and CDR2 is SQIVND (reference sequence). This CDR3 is CASSTRGNTEAFF. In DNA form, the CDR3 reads TGTGCCAGTAGTACCAGGGGGAACACTGAAGCTTTCTTT.

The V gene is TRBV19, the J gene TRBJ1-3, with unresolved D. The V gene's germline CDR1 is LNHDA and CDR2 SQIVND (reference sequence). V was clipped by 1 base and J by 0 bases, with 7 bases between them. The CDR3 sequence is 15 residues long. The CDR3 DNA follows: TGTGCCAGTAGTATAGGGCCAGTCTCTGGAAACACCATATATTTT. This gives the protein CASSIGPVSGNTIYF.

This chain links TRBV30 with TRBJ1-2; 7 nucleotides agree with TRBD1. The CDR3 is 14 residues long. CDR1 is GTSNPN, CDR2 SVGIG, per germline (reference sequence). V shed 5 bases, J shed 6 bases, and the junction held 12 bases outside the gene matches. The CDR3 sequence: CAWGLLRTGDGYTF. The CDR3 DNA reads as TGTGCCTGGGGCCTGCTTCGGACAGGAGATGGCTACACCTTC.

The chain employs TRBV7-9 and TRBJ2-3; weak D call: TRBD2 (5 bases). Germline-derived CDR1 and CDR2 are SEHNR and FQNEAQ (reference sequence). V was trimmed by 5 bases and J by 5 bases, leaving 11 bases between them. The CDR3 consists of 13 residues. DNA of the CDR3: TGTGCCAGCAGCGTCTCGGGGTTAGATACGCAGTATTTT. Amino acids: CASSVSGLDTQYF.

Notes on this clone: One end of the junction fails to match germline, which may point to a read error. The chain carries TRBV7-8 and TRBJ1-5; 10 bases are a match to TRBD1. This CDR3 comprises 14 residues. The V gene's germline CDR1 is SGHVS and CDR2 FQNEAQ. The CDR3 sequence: CASSPGTGVQPRHF. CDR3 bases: TGTGCCAGCAGCCCCGGGACAGGGGTCCAGCCCCGGCATTTT.

The CDR3 DNA sequence: TGTGCCAGCAAGCGGGACCTCCAAGAGACCCAGTACTTC. Its translation is CASKRDLQETQYF. The J gene is TRBJ2-5, the V gene TRBV2; 7 nucleotides line up with TRBD2. Germline V gives CDR1 SNHLY, CDR2 FYNNEI. This CDR3 contains 13 residues. J was trimmed by 1 base and V by 7 bases; bases with no gene match: 3.

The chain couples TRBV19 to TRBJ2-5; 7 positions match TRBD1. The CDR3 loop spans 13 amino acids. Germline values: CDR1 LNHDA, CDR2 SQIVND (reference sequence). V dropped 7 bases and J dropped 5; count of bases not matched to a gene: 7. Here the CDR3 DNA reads TGTGCCAGTAACAGGGGTTTTGGGGAGACCCAGTACTTC. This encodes CASNRGFGETQYF.